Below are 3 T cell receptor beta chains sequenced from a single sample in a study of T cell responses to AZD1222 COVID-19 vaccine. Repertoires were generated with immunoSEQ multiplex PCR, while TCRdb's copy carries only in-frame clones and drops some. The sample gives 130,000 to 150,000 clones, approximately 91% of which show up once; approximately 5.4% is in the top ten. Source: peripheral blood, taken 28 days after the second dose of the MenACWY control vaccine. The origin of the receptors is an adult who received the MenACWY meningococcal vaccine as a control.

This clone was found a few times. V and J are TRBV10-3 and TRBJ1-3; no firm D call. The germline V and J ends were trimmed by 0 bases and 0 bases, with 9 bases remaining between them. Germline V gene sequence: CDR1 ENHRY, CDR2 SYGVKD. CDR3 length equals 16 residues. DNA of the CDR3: TGTGCCATCAGTGAGTCCCTGTCCAGCTCTGGAAACACCATATATTTT. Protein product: CAISESLSSSGNTIYF.

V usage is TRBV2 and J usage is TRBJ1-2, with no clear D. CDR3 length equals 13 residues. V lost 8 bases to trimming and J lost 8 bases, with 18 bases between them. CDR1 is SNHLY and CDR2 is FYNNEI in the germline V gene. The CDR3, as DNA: TGTGCCAGCTCGTTATCGGGTCTCCCGGGCTACACCTTC. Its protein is CASSLSGLPGYTF.

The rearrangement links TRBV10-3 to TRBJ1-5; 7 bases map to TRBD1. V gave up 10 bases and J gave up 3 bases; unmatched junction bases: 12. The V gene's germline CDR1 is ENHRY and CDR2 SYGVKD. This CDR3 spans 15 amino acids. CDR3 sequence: CATGSGQATNQPQHF. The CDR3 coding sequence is TGTGCCACCGGGTCCGGACAGGCTACCAATCAGCCCCAGCATTTT.